These 24 T cell receptor beta chains originate from one sample sequenced in a study of T cell responses to AZD1222 COVID-19 vaccine. Only in-frame clones appear in the TCRdb table, and some are missing; sequencing was by immunoSEQ multiplex PCR. This sample yields about 170,000 clones, of which around nine tenths are seen a single time; 0.85% to 1.1% belongs to the top ten. Material: peripheral blood, obtained 28 days after the second AZD1222 dose. The source of these receptors is an adult who received the AZD1222 COVID-19 vaccine.

The rearrangement links TRBV4-3 to TRBJ1-4; 9 bases match TRBD1. V lost 0 bases to trimming and J lost 5 bases; unmatched junction nucleotides: 4. CDR3 length equals 16 residues. Germline CDR1 and CDR2: LGHNA and YSLEER. The CDR3 is CASSQDWGTGNEKLFF. The DNA for the CDR3 is TGCGCCAGCAGCCAAGATTGGGGGACAGGGAATGAAAAACTGTTTTTT.

V gene TRBV6-1 combines with J gene TRBJ1-6, with D perhaps TRBD1 (5 bases). Germline V CDR1 and CDR2: MNHNS, SASEGT. There are 14 residues in the CDR3. Trimming shortened V by 3 bases and J by 7 bases, and 10 bases separated the two germline ends. The CDR3 region is CASSEGGRNSPLHF. Written as DNA, the CDR3 is TGTGCCAGCAGTGAGGGGGGGAGGAATTCACCCCTCCACTTT.

V gene TRBV19 combines with J gene TRBJ1-2; D perhaps matches TRBD1 (5 bases). The CDR3 length is 15 residues. Trimming left V 2 bases short and J 7 bases short, with 17 bases between. Germline V CDR1 and CDR2: LNHDA, SQIVND (reference sequence). CDR3 amino acids: CASSISGSGTSGYTF. CDR3 coding DNA: TGTGCCAGTAGTATAAGTGGGTCAGGGACCTCTGGCTACACCTTC. The whole variable domain, remainder taken from reference TRBV19 and TRBJ1-2, is DGGITQSPKYLFRKEGQNVTLSCEQNLNHDAMYWYRQDPGQGLRLIYYSQIVNDFQKGDIAEGYSVSREKKESFPLTVTSAQKNPTAFYLCASSISGSGTSGYTFGSGTRLTVV.

The rearrangement links TRBV7-8 to TRBJ2-7; TRBD1 matches at 8 bases. Germline trimming cut 3 bases from V and 2 bases from J; bases unmatched to any gene: 6. In germline, CDR1 is SGHVS, CDR2 FQNEAQ. The length of the CDR3 is 15 residues. CDR3 bases: TGTGCCAGCAGCTTTGCACCGGGACAGGCCTACGAGCAGTACTTC. This gives the protein CASSFAPGQAYEQYF. Using reference TRBV7-8 and TRBJ2-7 for the parts outside the CDR3, the full variable domain is GAGVSQSPRYKVAKRGQDVALRCDPISGHVSLFWYQQALGQGPEFLTYFQNEAQLDKSGLPSDRFFAERPEGSVSTLKIQRTQQEDSAVYLCASSFAPGQAYEQYFGPGTRLTVT.

This chain uses TRBV4-1 with TRBJ2-3, with D maybe TRBD2 (6 bases). From germline, CDR1 is MGHRA and CDR2 YSYEKL. There are 15 residues in the CDR3. V was cut by 3 bases and J by 6 bases, with 16 bases left in between. CDR3 DNA sequence: TGCGCCAGCAGCCAGATCGGAGGGGATGGGGATACGCAGTATTTT. It specifies CASSQIGGDGDTQYF.

This chain uses TRBV5-1 with TRBJ2-1; D tentatively fits TRBD1 or TRBD2 (5 bases each). With 4 bases removed from V and 5 bases from J, the gap between germline ends came to 13 bases. The CDR3 loop spans 14 amino acids. CDR1 and CDR2 (germline): SGHRS, YFSETQ. The CDR3 is CASSTPGRDNEQFF. The CDR3 coding sequence is TGCGCCAGCAGCACGCCGGGACGGGACAATGAGCAGTTCTTC.

This clone appeared once. V and J are TRBV3-1 (or the pseudogene TRBV3-2) and TRBJ1-6; TRBD1 agrees at 7 bases. J lost 7 bases, V lost 4 bases, and 13 bases had no gene match. The V gene's germline CDR1 is LGHDT and CDR2 YNNKEL (reference sequence). The CDR3 totals 17 residues. CDR3 residues: CASSRGRGPGRNSPLHF. The CDR3 DNA reads as TGTGCCAGCAGCCGGGGTAGGGGGCCAGGTAGAAATTCACCCCTCCACTTT.

The rearrangement joins TRBV2 to TRBJ2-4; 10 positions match TRBD1. The CDR3 is 15 residues long. Germline loops: CDR1 SNHLY, CDR2 FYNNEI. Trimming cost V 7 bases and J 0 bases; bases outside gene matches: 3. The CDR3 protein is CASMGQGLAKNIQYF. CDR3 coding DNA: TGTGCCAGCATGGGACAGGGGCTAGCCAAAAACATTCAGTACTTC.

This chain connects TRBV4-3 to TRBJ1-6; D not resolved. V lost 0 bases and J lost 9, with 12 bases in between. Germline values: CDR1 LGHNA, CDR2 YSLEER. The CDR3 extends over 15 amino acids. CDR3 amino acids: CASSQERLIGSPLHF. The DNA of the CDR3 is TGCGCCAGCAGCCAAGAACGGCTCATCGGTTCACCCCTCCACTTT.

The chain carries TRBV27 and TRBJ2-1, with D unclear. The length of the CDR3 is 10 residues. Germline CDR1 is MNHEY and CDR2 is SMNVEV (reference sequence). Trimming shortened V by 8 bases and J by 5 bases, and 4 bases separated the two germline ends. DNA for the CDR3: TGTGCCAGCGGAAACAATGAGCAGTTCTTC. This gives the protein CASGNNEQFF.

The chain carries TRBV2 and TRBJ2-1; 7 bases fit TRBD2. This CDR3 region has 15 residues. Germline trimming cut 0 bases from V and 4 bases from J; bases unmatched to any gene: 3. From germline, CDR1 is SNHLY and CDR2 FYNNEI. CDR3 amino acids: CASSEASGLYNEQFF. The CDR3 coding sequence is TGTGCCAGCAGTGAAGCTAGCGGGCTGTACAATGAGCAGTTCTTC.

The rearrangement uses TRBV5-1 and TRBJ1-1, with TRBD1 identical over 11 bases. Trimming removed 0 bases from V and 7 bases from J; junction bases left unmatched: 5. Germline-derived CDR1 and CDR2 are SGHRS and YFSETQ. CDR3 length: 15 residues. The CDR3, as DNA: TGCGCCAGCAGCTTGGTGGGGACAGGGGGAAATGAAGCTTTCTTT. Protein product: CASSLVGTGGNEAFF.

The J gene is TRBJ2-7, the V gene TRBV6-5; 9 nucleotides align to TRBD1. Germline CDR1 and CDR2: MNHEY and SVGAGI. CDR3 length: 13 amino acids. Unmatched junction bases numbered 5, after V lost 7 bases and J lost 4 bases. CDR3 in amino acids: CASNRDRVYEQYF. In nucleotides, the CDR3 is TGTGCCAGCAACCGGGACAGGGTGTACGAGCAGTACTTC.

The genes are TRBV18 and TRBJ1-4, with TRBD1 identical over 8 bases. Per the germline V gene, CDR1 is KGHSH and CDR2 is LQKENI. CDR3 size: 18 residues. V trimming: 0 bases; J trimming: 3 bases; junction bases outside the gene matches: 9. The CDR3 DNA follows: TGTGCCAGCTCACCACCGCCCGGGACAGGACCATCTAATGAAAAACTGTTTTTT. Translating it yields CASSPPPGTGPSNEKLFF.

The chain is built from TRBV23-1 and TRBJ1-6, with 7 bases matching TRBD1. TRBV23-1 is an ORF, and what it does is uncertain. Germline trimming cut 8 bases from V and 9 bases from J; bases unmatched to any gene: 7. CDR3 length equals 13 residues. CDR3 amino acids: CASGRQGGSPLHF. In nucleotides, the CDR3 is TGCGCCAGCGGCCGACAGGGCGGTTCACCCCTCCACTTT.

The V gene is TRBV10-3, the J gene TRBJ1-2; D uncertain. V was pared by 0 bases and J by 5 bases, with 10 bases between. The germline CDR1 and CDR2 sequences are ENHRY and SYGVKD. The CDR3 consists of 14 residues. CDR3 nucleotides: TGTGCCATCAGTGAGTCGGACTCGATTTATGGCTACACCTTC. This translates into CAISESDSIYGYTF.

This chain connects TRBV12-3 or TRBV12-4 to TRBJ1-1, with D unclear. The length of the CDR3 is 11 residues. V was cut by 3 bases and J by 4 bases, with 3 bases left in between. The DNA of the CDR3 is TGTGCCAGCAGTTTCTCCACTGAAGCTTTCTTT. Its protein is CASSFSTEAFF.

J is TRBJ1-2 and V is TRBV5-1; tentative D call: TRBD1 (6 bases). Trimming cost V 4 bases and J 6 bases, with 10 bases left between them. Per germline, CDR1 SGHRS and CDR2 YFSETQ. This CDR3 contains 12 residues. The CDR3 coding sequence is TGCGCCAGCAGCCTACAGGGCGATGGCTACACCTTC. This translates into CASSLQGDGYTF.

The rearrangement joins TRBV7-2 to TRBJ2-7, with D possibly matching TRBD1 (6 bases). CDR1 and CDR2 (germline): SGHTA, FQGNSA. Trimming removed 2 bases at V and 3 bases at J, with 8 bases between. The length of the CDR3 is 13 residues. For the CDR3, the DNA is TGTGCCAGCAGCTTAAACAGGGACTACGAGCAGTACTTC. Protein product: CASSLNRDYEQYF.

The rearrangement joins TRBV6-4 to TRBJ1-2; D remains unclear. Germline V gene data show CDR1 as MRHNA and CDR2 as SNTAGT. Trimming removed 6 bases from V and 3 bases from J, with 11 bases in between. This CDR3 comprises 13 residues. CDR3 residues: CASSPGTHYGYTF. In DNA, the CDR3 is TGTGCCAGCAGCCCAGGTACTCACTATGGCTACACCTTC.

The chain links TRBV6-1 to TRBJ1-1; D not certain. Trimming pared 2 bases from V and 1 base from J, leaving 2 bases between. Germline V lookup: CDR1 MNHNS, CDR2 SASEGT. The CDR3 is 12 residues long. The CDR3 is CASSEQNTEAFF. Written as DNA, the CDR3 is TGTGCCAGCAGTGAACAGAACACTGAAGCTTTCTTT.

The rearrangement links TRBV10-3 to TRBJ1-1; D is possibly TRBD1 (6 bases). Trimming removed 6 bases at V and 0 bases at J, with 11 bases between. From germline, CDR1 is ENHRY and CDR2 SYGVKD. This CDR3 region has 14 residues. For the CDR3, the DNA is TGTGCCATCAGCTCGGGACAAATGAACACTGAAGCTTTCTTT. Translating it yields CAISSGQMNTEAFF.

The chain has TRBV7-2 and TRBJ2-1; unclear D gene. V gave up 5 bases and J gave up 7 bases, with 12 bases separating them. Germline V gene lookup returns CDR1 SGHTA and CDR2 FQGNSA. This CDR3 is built from 13 residues. The CDR3 DNA reads TGTGCCAGCAGCGCCAGGTTTGGAAATGAGCAGTTCTTC. It codes for CASSARFGNEQFF.

The V call is TRBV2, the J call TRBJ1-2; the D gene is possibly TRBD1 (5 bases). The V and J ends lost 3 bases and 0 bases respectively, with 14 bases between them. Germline assignment: CDR1 SNHLY and CDR2 FYNNEI. This CDR3 has 16 amino acids. CDR3 sequence (DNA): TGTGCCAGCAGTGAGGACATTACGTTAGCTAACTATGGCTACACCTTC. Translated: CASSEDITLANYGYTF.